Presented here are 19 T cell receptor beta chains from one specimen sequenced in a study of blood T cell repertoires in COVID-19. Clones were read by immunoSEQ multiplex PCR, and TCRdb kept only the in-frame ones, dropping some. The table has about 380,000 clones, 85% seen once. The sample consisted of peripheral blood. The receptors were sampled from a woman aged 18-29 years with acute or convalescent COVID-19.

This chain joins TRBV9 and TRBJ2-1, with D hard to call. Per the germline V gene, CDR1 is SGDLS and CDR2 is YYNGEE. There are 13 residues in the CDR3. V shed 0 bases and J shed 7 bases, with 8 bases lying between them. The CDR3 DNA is TGTGCCAGCAGCGTAGGATTAGCAAATGAGCAGTTCTTC. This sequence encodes CASSVGLANEQFF.

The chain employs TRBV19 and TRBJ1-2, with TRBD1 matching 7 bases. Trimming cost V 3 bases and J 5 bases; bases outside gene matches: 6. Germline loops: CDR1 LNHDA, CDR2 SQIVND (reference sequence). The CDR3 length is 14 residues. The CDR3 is CASSINTGAYGYTF. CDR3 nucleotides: TGTGCCAGTAGTATTAATACAGGGGCATATGGCTACACCTTC. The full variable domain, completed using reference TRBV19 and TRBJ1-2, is DGGITQSPKYLFRKEGQNVTLSCEQNLNHDAMYWYRQDPGQGLRLIYYSQIVNDFQKGDIAEGYSVSREKKESFPLTVTSAQKNPTAFYLCASSINTGAYGYTFGSGTRLTVV.

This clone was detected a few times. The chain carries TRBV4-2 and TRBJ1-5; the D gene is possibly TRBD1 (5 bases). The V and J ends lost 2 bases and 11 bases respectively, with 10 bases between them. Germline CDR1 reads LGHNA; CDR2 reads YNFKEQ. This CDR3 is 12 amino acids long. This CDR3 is CASSQWGETQHF. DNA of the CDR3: TGTGCCAGCAGCCAATGGGGGGAAACCCAGCATTTT.

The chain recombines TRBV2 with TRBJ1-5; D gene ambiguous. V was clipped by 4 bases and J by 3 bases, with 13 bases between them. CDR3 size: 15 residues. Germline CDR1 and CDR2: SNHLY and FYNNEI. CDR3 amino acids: CASSGQAGNNQPQHF. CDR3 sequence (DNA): TGTGCCAGCAGTGGCCAGGCGGGGAACAATCAGCCCCAGCATTTT.

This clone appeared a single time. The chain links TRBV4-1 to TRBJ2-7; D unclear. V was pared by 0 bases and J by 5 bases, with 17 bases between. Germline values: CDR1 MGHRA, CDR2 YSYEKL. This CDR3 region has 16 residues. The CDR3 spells CASSQDIGHGADEQYF. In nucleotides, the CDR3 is TGCGCCAGCAGCCAAGATATCGGTCACGGTGCGGACGAGCAGTACTTC.

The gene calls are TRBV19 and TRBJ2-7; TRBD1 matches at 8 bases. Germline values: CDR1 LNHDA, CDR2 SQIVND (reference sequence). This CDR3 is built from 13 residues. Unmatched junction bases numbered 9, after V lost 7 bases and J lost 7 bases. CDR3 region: CASTEQGVGEQYF. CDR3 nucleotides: TGTGCCAGTACCGAACAGGGGGTGGGTGAGCAGTACTTC.

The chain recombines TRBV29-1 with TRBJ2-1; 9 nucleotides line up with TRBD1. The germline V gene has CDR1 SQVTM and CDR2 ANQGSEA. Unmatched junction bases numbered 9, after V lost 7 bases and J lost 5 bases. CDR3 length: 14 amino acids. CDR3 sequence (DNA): TGCAGCGCCACCGGGACAGGGAACGACAATGAGCAGTTCTTC. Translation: CSATGTGNDNEQFF.

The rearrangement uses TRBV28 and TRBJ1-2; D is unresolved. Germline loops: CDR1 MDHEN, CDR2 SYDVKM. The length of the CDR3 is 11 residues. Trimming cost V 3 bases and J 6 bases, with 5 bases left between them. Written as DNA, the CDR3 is TGTGCCAGCAGTTTCTTTCATGGCTACACCTTC. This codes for CASSFFHGYTF.

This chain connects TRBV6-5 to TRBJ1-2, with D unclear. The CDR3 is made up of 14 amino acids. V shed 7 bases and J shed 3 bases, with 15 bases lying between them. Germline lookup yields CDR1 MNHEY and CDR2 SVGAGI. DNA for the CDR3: TGTGCCAGCACCCTGCGGGGAATCGACTATGGCTACACCTTC. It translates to CASTLRGIDYGYTF.

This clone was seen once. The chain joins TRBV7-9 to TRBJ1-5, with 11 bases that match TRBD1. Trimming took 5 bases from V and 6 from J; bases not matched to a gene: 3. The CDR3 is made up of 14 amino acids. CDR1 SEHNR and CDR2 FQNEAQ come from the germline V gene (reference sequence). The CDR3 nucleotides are TGTGCCAGCAGCCAAGGGACAGGGGGTCAGCCCCAGCATTTT. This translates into CASSQGTGGQPQHF.

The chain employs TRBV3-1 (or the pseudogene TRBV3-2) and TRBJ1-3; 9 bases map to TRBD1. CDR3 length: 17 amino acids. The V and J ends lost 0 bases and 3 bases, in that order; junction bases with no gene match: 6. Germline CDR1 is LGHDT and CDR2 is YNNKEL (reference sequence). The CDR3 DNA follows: TGTGCCAGCAGCCAAGATGTTGGACAGGGGTTTGGAAACACCATATATTTT. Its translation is CASSQDVGQGFGNTIYF.

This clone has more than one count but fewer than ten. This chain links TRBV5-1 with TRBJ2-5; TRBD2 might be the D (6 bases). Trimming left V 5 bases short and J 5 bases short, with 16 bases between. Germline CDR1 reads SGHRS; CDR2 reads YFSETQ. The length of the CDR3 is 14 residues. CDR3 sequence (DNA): TGCGCCAGCAGAGGCGGCGGGATGGCGGAGACCCAGTACTTC. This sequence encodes CASRGGGMAETQYF. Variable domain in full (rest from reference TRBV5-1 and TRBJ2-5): KAGVTQTPRYLIKTRGQQVTLSCSPISGHRSVSWYQQTPGQGLQFLFEYFSETQRNKGNFPGRFSGRQFSNSRSEMNVSTLELGDSALYLCASRGGGMAETQYFGPGTRLLVL.

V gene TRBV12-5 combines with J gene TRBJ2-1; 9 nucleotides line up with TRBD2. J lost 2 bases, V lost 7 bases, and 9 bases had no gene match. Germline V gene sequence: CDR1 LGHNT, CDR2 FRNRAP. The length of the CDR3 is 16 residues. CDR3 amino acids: CASDRGSGRTYNEQFF. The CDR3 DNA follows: TGTGCTAGTGATCGAGGTAGCGGGAGAACCTACAATGAGCAGTTCTTC.

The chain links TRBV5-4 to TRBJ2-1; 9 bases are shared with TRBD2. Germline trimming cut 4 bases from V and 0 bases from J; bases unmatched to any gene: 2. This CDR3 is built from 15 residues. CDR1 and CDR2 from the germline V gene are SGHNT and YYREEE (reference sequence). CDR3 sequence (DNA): TGTGCCAGCAGCCCTAGCGGGGACTCCTACAATGAGCAGTTCTTC. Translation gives CASSPSGDSYNEQFF.

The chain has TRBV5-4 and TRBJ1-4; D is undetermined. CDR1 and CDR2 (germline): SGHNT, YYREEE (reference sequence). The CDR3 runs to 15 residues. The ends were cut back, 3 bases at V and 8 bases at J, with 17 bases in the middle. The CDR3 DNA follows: TGTGCCAGCAGCTCGAAGGACGAGGCGGGGGAAAAACTGTTTTTT. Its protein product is CASSSKDEAGEKLFF.

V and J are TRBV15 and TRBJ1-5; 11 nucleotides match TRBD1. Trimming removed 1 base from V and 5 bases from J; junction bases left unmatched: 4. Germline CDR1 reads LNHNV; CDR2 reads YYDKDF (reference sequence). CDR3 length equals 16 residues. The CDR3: CATSRGTGGADQPQHF. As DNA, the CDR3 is TGTGCCACCAGCAGAGGGACAGGGGGCGCGGATCAGCCCCAGCATTTT.

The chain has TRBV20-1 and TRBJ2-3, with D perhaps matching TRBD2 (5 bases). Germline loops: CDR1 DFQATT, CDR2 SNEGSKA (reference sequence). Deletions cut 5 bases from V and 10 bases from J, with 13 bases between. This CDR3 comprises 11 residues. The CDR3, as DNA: TGCAGTGCTCCTGTACTAGGAGCGCAGTATTTT. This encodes CSAPVLGAQYF.

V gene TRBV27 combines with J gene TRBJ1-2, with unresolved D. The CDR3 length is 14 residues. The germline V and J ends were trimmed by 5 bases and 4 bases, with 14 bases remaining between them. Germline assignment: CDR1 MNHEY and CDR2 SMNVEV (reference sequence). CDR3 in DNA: TGTGCCAGCAGTCCACGCGGGGTGGCCTATGGCTACACCTTC. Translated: CASSPRGVAYGYTF.

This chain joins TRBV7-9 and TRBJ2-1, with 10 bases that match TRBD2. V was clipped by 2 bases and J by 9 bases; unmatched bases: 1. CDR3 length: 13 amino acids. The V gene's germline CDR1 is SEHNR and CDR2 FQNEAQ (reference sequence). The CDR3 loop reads CASSLTSGIEQFF. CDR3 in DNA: TGTGCCAGCAGCTTAACTAGCGGGATTGAGCAGTTCTTC. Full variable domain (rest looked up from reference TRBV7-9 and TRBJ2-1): DTGVSQNPRHKITKRGQNVTFRCDPISEHNRLYWYRQTLGQGPEFLTYFQNEAQLEKSRLLSDRFSAERPKGSFSTLEIQRTEQGDSAMYLCASSLTSGIEQFFGPGTRLTVL.